The rows below give T cell receptor beta chains drawn from one sample of a study of blood T cell repertoires in COVID-19. Using immunoSEQ multiplex PCR, the repertoire was profiled, and TCRdb retains in-frame clones only, with some absent. The sample lists more than 55,000 clones; around 90% were seen once. The sequenced sample consisted of peripheral blood. These receptors all come from a man older than 75 with acute or convalescent COVID-19. Both conserved end residues are part of each CDR3. A D gene is named only where the DNA matches it firmly. Clone size, where shown, is once, few, many, or a class for clones that have expanded.

CDR3	DNA	size	J	V	D	length
CASRGQQNTEAFF	TGTGCCAGCAGGGGACAGCAGAACACTGAAGCTTTCTTT	NA	TRBJ1-1	TRBV6-5	TRBD1	13
CASALGTSGGQETQYF	TGTGCTAGTGCCCTGGGGACTAGCGGGGGCCAAGAGACCCAGTACTTC	few	TRBJ2-5	TRBV12-5	TRBD2	16
CASTGSTENQPQHF	TGTGCCAGCACAGGGTCCACTGAGAATCAGCCCCAGCATTTT	NA	TRBJ1-5	TRBV6-6	NA	14
CASIRTGTNTEAFF	TGTGCCAGCATCCGGACAGGGACCAACACTGAAGCTTTCTTT	NA	TRBJ1-1	TRBV6-5	TRBD1	14
CASRSRGETNYGYTF	TGTGCCAGCAGGTCCCGGGGGGAGACTAACTATGGCTACACCTTC	NA	TRBJ1-2	TRBV6-5	NA	15
CASSIGGGDYNEQFF	TGTGCCAGTAGTATCGGCGGGGGGGATTACAATGAGCAGTTCTTC	once	TRBJ2-1	TRBV19	TRBD2	15
CASSPTGTAFSSYEQYF	TGTGCCAGCAGCCCCACCGGGACAGCCTTTAGCTCCTACGAGCAGTACTTC	NA	TRBJ2-7	TRBV28	TRBD1	17
CASSSDPSGGATETQYF	TGCGCCAGCAGCTCCGACCCTAGCGGGGGGGCAACAGAGACCCAGTACTTC	once	TRBJ2-5	TRBV5-1	TRBD2	17
CASSSGTGNQETQYF	TGTGCCAGCAGCTCCGGGACAGGGAACCAAGAGACCCAGTACTTC	NA	TRBJ2-5	TRBV5-8	TRBD1	15
CASSGTENEKLFF	TGTGCCAGCAGCGGGACAGAGAATGAAAAACTGTTTTTT	NA	TRBJ1-4	TRBV2	TRBD1	13
CSAGGPNTEAFF	TGCAGCGCCGGAGGCCCGAACACTGAAGCTTTCTTT	NA	TRBJ1-1	TRBV29-1	NA	12
CASSAGFNYGYTF	TGTGCCAGCAGTGCAGGGTTTAACTATGGCTACACCTTC	NA	TRBJ1-2	TRBV12-3/TRBV12-4	NA	13
CASSGAGVATGELFF	TGTGCCAGCAGCGGGGCGGGGGTGGCCACCGGGGAGCTGTTTTTT	NA	TRBJ2-2	TRBV2	TRBD2	15
CASIGQGANSPLHF	TGTGCCAGTATAGGACAGGGAGCAAATTCACCCCTCCACTTT	NA	TRBJ1-6	TRBV19	TRBD1	14
CAVHTGYDNQPQHF	TGTGCCGTTCATACAGGGTATGACAATCAGCCCCAGCATTTT	NA	TRBJ1-5	TRBV6-5	NA	14
CAWRGQGASQPQHF	TGTGCCTGGAGAGGACAGGGGGCTTCTCAGCCCCAGCATTTT	NA	TRBJ1-5	TRBV30	TRBD1	14
CASSRGGWAGNTIYF	TGTGCCAGCAGTCGAGGGGGCTGGGCTGGAAACACCATATATTTT	once	TRBJ1-3	TRBV6-5	TRBD1	15
CATLRNRAGNEQFF	TGTGCCACCCTGAGGAACAGGGCTGGGAATGAGCAGTTCTTC	NA	TRBJ2-1	TRBV2	NA	14
CASSLVTTRNEKLFF	TGTGCCAGCAGCCTCGTTACAACGAGGAATGAAAAACTGTTTTTT	NA	TRBJ1-4	TRBV5-8	NA	15
CASTSGHMNTEAFF	TGTGCCAGTACCAGCGGGCACATGAACACTGAAGCTTTCTTT	once	TRBJ1-1	TRBV19	NA	14
CSGTSGGLDTQYF	TGCAGCGGGACTAGCGGGGGGTTGGATACGCAGTATTTT	once	TRBJ2-3	TRBV29-1	TRBD2	13
CASSTLGTGDNYGYTF	TGTGCCAGCTCGACCCTCGGGACAGGGGATAACTATGGCTACACCTTC	NA	TRBJ1-2	TRBV18	TRBD1	16
CASSQGGIGNTIYF	TGTGCCAGCAGCCAAGGCGGGATCGGAAACACCATATATTTT	NA	TRBJ1-3	TRBV3-1/TRBV3-2	NA	14
CASSYGTGGAGDTQYF	TGTGCCAGCAGTTACGGGACAGGGGGCGCTGGTGATACGCAGTATTTT	NA	TRBJ2-3	TRBV6-5	TRBD1	16
CASSGQGEAFF	TGTGCCAGCTCGGGACAGGGTGAAGCTTTCTTT	NA	TRBJ1-1	TRBV28	TRBD1	11
CASSDRDRGRSNQPQHF	TGTGCCAGCAGTGACCGGGACAGGGGTAGGAGCAATCAGCCCCAGCATTTT	NA	TRBJ1-5	TRBV6-1	TRBD1	17
CASRGAHLSYEQYF	TGTGCCAGCAGGGGGGCCCACCTCTCCTACGAGCAGTACTTC	NA	TRBJ2-7	TRBV27	NA	14
CAYGEGHHSPLHF	TGCGCCTACGGGGAGGGACACCATTCACCCCTCCACTTT	NA	TRBJ1-6	TRBV5-1	NA	13
CASAREGDGYTF	TGTGCCAGCGCCCGCGAAGGGGATGGCTACACCTTC	NA	TRBJ1-2	TRBV11-1	NA	12
CASSFTSGGTSYNEQFF	TGCGCCAGCAGCTTTACTAGCGGGGGTACCTCCTACAATGAGCAGTTCTTC	NA	TRBJ2-1	TRBV5-1	TRBD2	17
CASSSTSRVGEKLFF	TGCGCCAGCAGCTCGACGAGCAGGGTAGGGGAAAAACTGTTTTTT	NA	TRBJ1-4	TRBV5-1	NA	15
CASSQDPSGRDHSPLHF	TGTGCCAGCAGCCAAGATCCATCGGGCAGGGATCATTCACCCCTCCACTTT	NA	TRBJ1-6	TRBV3-1/TRBV3-2	NA	17
CASPDTKQARNQPQHF	TGCGCCAGCCCCGATACGAAACAGGCTAGAAATCAGCCCCAGCATTTT	NA	TRBJ1-5	TRBV10-1	NA	16
CASSLKGAGEKLFF	TGTGCCAGCAGCTTAAAAGGGGCTGGAGAAAAACTGTTTTTT	NA	TRBJ1-4	TRBV13	NA	14
CASRTRDRLSYEQYF	TGTGCCAGCAGAACCCGGGACAGGCTCTCCTACGAGCAGTACTTC	NA	TRBJ2-7	TRBV6-6	TRBD1	15
CASESLAVGDTQYF	TGTGCCAGCGAGTCACTAGCGGTAGGGGATACGCAGTATTTT	NA	TRBJ2-3	TRBV28	TRBD2	14
CASQGVAGGAFF	TGTGCCTCCCAAGGGGTGGCCGGTGGGGCTTTCTTT	NA	TRBJ1-1	TRBV30	NA	12
CASTRTGPTDTQYF	TGTGCCAGCACCCGGACAGGACCCACAGATACGCAGTATTTT	NA	TRBJ2-3	TRBV7-9	TRBD1	14
CASSPGTSGSTDTQYF	TGTGCCAGCAGCCCGGGGACTAGCGGGAGCACAGATACGCAGTATTTT	NA	TRBJ2-3	TRBV7-3	TRBD2	16
CASSISGTGGTEAFF	TGTGCCAGTAGTATATCCGGGACAGGGGGCACTGAAGCTTTCTTT	NA	TRBJ1-1	TRBV19	TRBD1	15
CASSSRGISGGHSYEQYF	TGTGCCAGCAGCTCCCGGGGAATTAGCGGGGGTCACTCCTACGAGCAGTACTTC	NA	TRBJ2-7	TRBV11-2	TRBD2	18
CASRGQMNQPQHF	TGTGCCAGCAGAGGACAGATGAATCAGCCCCAGCATTTT	once	TRBJ1-5	TRBV28	NA	13
CASSSGVDSFNTEAFF	TGTGCCAGCAGCTCAGGGGTGGACAGTTTTAACACTGAAGCTTTCTTT	NA	TRBJ1-1	TRBV5-8	NA	16
CASSESTGGGNSPLHF	TGCGCCAGCAGTGAGTCGACAGGGGGAGGTAATTCACCCCTCCACTTT	NA	TRBJ1-6	TRBV10-2	TRBD1	16
CASSVGGAGTGELFF	TGTGCCAGCAGCGTAGGCGGGGCGGGCACCGGGGAGCTGTTTTTT	NA	TRBJ2-2	TRBV9	NA	15
CASSPLGRRTEAFF	TGTGCCAGTAGTCCTCTTGGGAGGAGGACTGAAGCTTTCTTT	NA	TRBJ1-1	TRBV19	NA	14
CASSTRSQGIDTQYF	TGTGCCAGCAGCACGCGATCTCAGGGGATAGATACGCAGTATTTT	NA	TRBJ2-3	TRBV11-3	NA	15
CASSPGGFIGNTIYF	TGTGCCAGCAGCCCAGGGGGGTTTATTGGAAACACCATATATTTT	NA	TRBJ1-3	TRBV7-2	TRBD1	15
CASTGQAVYNSPLHF	TGTGCCAGTACCGGACAGGCTGTCTATAATTCACCCCTCCACTTT	NA	TRBJ1-6	TRBV19	TRBD1	15
CASSQIHGGTDTQYF	TGTGCCAGCAGCCAAATCCACGGGGGCACAGATACGCAGTATTTT	NA	TRBJ2-3	TRBV3-1/TRBV3-2	NA	15
CASSIVPGLAKNIQYF	TGTGCCAGTAGTATAGTCCCAGGGCTAGCCAAAAACATTCAGTACTTC	NA	TRBJ2-4	TRBV19	NA	16
CASSGTGLNTEAFF	TGCGCCAGCAGCGGGACAGGGTTGAACACTGAAGCTTTCTTT	NA	TRBJ1-1	TRBV5-1	TRBD1	14
CASRDRVNTGELFF	TGTGCCAGCAGGGACAGGGTTAACACCGGGGAGCTGTTTTTT	NA	TRBJ2-2	TRBV6-5	TRBD1	14
CASKRGDGGTGELFF	TGTGCCAGCAAACGGGGCGATGGGGGGACCGGGGAGCTGTTTTTT	NA	TRBJ2-2	TRBV2	NA	15
CATSIGANTEAFF	TGTGCCACCAGCATAGGGGCCAACACTGAAGCTTTCTTT	NA	TRBJ1-1	TRBV15	NA	13
CASSFGLSRETQYF	TGTGCCAGCAGCTTCGGCCTCTCGAGGGAGACCCAGTACTTC	NA	TRBJ2-5	TRBV7-9	NA	14